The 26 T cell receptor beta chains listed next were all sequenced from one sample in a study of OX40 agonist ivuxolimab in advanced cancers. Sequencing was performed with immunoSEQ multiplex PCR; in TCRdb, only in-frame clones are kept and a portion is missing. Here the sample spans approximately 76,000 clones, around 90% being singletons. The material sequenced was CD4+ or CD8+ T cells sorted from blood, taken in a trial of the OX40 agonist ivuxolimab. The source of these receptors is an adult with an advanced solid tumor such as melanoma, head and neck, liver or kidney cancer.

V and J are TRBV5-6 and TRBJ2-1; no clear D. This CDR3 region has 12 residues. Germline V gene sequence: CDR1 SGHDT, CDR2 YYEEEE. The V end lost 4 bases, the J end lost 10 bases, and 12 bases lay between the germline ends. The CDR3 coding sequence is TGTGCCAGCAGCCGTCCGAATCGGGAGCAGTTCTTC. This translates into CASSRPNREQFF. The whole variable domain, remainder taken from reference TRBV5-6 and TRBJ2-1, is DAGVTQSPTHLIKTRGQQVTLRCSPKSGHDTVSWYQQALGQGPQFIFQYYEEEERQRGNFPDRFSGHQFPNYSSELNVNALLLGDSALYLCASSRPNREQFFGPGTRLTVL.

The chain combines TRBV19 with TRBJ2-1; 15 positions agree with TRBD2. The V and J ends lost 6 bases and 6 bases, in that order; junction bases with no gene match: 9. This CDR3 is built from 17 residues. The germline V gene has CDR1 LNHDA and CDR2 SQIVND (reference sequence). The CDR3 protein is CASRKPGLAGGGNEQFF. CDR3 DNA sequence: TGTGCCAGTAGAAAACCGGGACTAGCGGGAGGCGGCAATGAGCAGTTCTTC.

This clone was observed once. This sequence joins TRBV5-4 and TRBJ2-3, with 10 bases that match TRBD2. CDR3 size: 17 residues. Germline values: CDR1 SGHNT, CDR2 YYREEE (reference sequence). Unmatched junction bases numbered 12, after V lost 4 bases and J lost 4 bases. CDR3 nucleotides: TGTGCCAGCAGCCACGCGACTTCTAGCGGGAGCGCAGATACGCAGTATTTT. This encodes CASSHATSSGSADTQYF.

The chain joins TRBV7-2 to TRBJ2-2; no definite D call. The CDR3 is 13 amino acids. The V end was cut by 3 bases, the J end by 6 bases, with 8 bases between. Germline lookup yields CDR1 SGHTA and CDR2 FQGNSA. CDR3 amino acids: CASSFRIPGELFF. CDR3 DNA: TGTGCCAGCAGCTTCCGGATTCCCGGGGAGCTGTTTTTT.

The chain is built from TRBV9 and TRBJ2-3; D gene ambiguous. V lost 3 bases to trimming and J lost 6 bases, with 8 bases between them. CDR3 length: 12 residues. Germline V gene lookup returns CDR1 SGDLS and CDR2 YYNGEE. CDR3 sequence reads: CASSGVVDTQYF. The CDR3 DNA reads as TGTGCCAGCAGCGGCGTAGTGGATACGCAGTATTTT.

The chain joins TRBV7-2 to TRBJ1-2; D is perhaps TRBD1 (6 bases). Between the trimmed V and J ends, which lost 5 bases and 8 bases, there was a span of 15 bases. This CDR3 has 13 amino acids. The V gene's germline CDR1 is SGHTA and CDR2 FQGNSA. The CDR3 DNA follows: TGTGCCAGCAGCCTCGAGGGGGTAACAGGCTACACCTTC. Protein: CASSLEGVTGYTF.

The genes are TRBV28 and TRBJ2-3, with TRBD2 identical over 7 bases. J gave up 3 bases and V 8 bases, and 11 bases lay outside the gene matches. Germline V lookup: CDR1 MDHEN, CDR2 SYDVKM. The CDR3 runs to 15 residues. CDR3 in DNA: TGTGCCAGCCCCCCGCGGACTAGTCCAACAGATACGCAGTATTTT. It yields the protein CASPPRTSPTDTQYF.

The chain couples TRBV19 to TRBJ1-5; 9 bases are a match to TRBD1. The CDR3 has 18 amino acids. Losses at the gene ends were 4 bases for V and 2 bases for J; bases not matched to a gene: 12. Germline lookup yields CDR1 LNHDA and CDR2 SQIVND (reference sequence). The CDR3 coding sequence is TGTGCCAGTAGTAAAGTGTCGGGACAGGGTTATGGCAATCAGCCCCAGCATTTT. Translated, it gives CASSKVSGQGYGNQPQHF.

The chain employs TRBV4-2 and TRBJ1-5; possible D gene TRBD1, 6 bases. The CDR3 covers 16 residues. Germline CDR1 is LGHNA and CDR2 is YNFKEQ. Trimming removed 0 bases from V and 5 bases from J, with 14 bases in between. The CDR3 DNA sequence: TGTGCCAGCAGCCAAGATGCGAGAGGGACATATCAGCCCCAGCATTTT. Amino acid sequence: CASSQDARGTYQPQHF.

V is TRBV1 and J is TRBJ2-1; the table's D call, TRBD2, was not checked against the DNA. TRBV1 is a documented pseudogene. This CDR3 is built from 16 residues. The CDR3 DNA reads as TGCACCAGCAGCCCTCCCCCCGGGACTAGCGGGAGGAGGCAGTTCTTC. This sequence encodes CTSSPPPGTSGRRQFF.

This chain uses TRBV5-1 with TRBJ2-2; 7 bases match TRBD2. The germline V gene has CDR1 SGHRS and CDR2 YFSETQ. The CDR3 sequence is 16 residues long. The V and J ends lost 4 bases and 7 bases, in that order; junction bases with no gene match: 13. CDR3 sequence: CASSVQSGTGLGELFF. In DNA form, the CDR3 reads TGCGCCAGCAGCGTACAAAGCGGGACGGGCCTCGGGGAGCTGTTTTTT.

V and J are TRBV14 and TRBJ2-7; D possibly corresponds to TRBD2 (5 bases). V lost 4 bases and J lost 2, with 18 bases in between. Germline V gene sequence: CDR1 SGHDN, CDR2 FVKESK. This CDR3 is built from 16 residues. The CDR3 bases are TGTGCCAGCAGCCGCGGGCTCCGGGGTTACACCTACGAGCAGTACTTC. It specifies CASSRGLRGYTYEQYF.

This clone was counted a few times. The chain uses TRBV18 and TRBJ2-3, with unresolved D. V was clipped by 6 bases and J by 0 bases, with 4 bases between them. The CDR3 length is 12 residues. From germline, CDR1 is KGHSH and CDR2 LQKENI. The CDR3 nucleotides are TGTGCCAGCTCTTCTAGCACAGATACGCAGTATTTT. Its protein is CASSSSTDTQYF.

The CDR3 here is CASSVSGVIYEQYF. CDR3 sequence (DNA): TGTGCCAGCAGCGTCAGCGGGGTGATCTACGAGCAGTACTTC. The J gene is TRBJ2-7, the V gene TRBV7-9; 7 bases agree with TRBD2. Germline loops: CDR1 SEHNR, CDR2 FQNEAQ (reference sequence). V lost 5 bases and J lost 3; bases outside the gene matches: 7. This CDR3 contains 14 residues.

CDR3 in DNA: TGTGCCAGCTCGCGAGAGAGGCTAGCAATAGATGGCGAGCAGTACTTC. This codes for CASSRERLAIDGEQYF. The rearrangement joins TRBV18 to TRBJ2-7; tentatively, D is TRBD2 (5 bases). V lost 6 bases, J lost 6 bases, and 24 bases lay in between. Germline V lookup: CDR1 KGHSH, CDR2 LQKENI. CDR3 length: 16 amino acids.

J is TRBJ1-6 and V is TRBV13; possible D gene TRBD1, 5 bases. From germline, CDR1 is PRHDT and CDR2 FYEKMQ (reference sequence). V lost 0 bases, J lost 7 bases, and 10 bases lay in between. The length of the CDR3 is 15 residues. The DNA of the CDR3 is TGTGCCAGCAGCTTAGGGCAGGGAGGCAATTCACCCCTCCACTTT. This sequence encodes CASSLGQGGNSPLHF. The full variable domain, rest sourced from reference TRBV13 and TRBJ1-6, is AAGVIQSPRHLIKEKRETATLKCYPIPRHDTVYWYQQGPGQDPQFLISFYEKMQSDKGSIPDRFSAQQFSDYHSELNMSSLELGDSALYFCASSLGQGGNSPLHFGNGTRLTVT.

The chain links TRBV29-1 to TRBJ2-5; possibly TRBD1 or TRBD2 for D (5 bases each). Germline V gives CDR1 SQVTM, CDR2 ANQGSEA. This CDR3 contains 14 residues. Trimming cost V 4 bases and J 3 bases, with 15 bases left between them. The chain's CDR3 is CSVGSRGAEETQYF. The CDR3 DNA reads TGCAGCGTTGGGTCGAGGGGCGCGGAAGAGACCCAGTACTTC.

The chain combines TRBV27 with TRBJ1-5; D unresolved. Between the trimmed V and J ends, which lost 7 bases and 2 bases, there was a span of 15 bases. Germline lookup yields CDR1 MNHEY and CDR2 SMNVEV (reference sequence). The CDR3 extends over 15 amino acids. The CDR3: CASIGSKHGNQPQHF. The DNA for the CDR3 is TGTGCCAGCATTGGATCTAAGCATGGCAATCAGCCCCAGCATTTT.

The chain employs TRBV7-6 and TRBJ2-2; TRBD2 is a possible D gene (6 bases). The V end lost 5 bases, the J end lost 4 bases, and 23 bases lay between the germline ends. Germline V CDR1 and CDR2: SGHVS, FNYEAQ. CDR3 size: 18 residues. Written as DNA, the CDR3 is TGTGCCAGCAGCAAAAGAGACGATGGAGGGAGTGGCACCGGGGAGCTGTTTTTT. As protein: CASSKRDDGGSGTGELFF.

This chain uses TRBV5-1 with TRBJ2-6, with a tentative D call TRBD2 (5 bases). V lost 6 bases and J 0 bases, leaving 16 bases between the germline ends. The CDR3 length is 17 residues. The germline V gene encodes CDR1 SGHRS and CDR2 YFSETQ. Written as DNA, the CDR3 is TGCGCCAGCAACCCGGGGTTATTGAGCTCTGGGGCCAACGTCCTGACTTTC. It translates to CASNPGLLSSGANVLTF.

In DNA form, the CDR3 reads TGTGCCAGCAGCGGACAGGAATCTTTGGGCTACACCTTC. Translated, it gives CASSGQESLGYTF. The gene calls are TRBV7-2 and TRBJ1-2; 7 positions agree with TRBD1. Trimming at V came to 5 bases and at J to 8 bases, leaving 8 bases not matched to a gene. This CDR3 comprises 13 residues. Looked up from germline, CDR1 is SGHTA and CDR2 is FQGNSA. The variable domain in full, with the rest retrieved from reference TRBV7-2 and TRBJ1-2, is GAGVSQSPSNKVTEKGKDVELRCDPISGHTALYWYRQSLGQGLEFLIYFQGNSAPDKSGLPSDRFSAERTGGSVSTLTIQRTQQEDSAVYLCASSGQESLGYTFGSGTRLTVV.

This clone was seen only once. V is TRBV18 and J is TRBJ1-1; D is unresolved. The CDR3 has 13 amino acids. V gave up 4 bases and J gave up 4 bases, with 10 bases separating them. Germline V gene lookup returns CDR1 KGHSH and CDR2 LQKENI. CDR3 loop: CASSRGVGTEAFF. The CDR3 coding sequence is TGTGCCAGCTCACGCGGGGTTGGCACTGAAGCTTTCTTT.

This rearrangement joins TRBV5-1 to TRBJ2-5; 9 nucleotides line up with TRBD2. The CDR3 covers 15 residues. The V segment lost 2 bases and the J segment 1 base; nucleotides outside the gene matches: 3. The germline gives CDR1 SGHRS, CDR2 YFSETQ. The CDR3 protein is CASSFQTSGQETQYF. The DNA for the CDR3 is TGCGCCAGCAGCTTCCAGACTAGCGGCCAAGAGACCCAGTACTTC.

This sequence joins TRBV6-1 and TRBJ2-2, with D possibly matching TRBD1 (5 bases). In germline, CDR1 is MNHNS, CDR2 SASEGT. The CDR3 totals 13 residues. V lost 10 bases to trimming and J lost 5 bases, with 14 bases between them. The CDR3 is CATSSQGTGELFF. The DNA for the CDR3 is TGTGCCACCTCAAGCCAGGGAACCGGGGAGCTGTTTTTT.

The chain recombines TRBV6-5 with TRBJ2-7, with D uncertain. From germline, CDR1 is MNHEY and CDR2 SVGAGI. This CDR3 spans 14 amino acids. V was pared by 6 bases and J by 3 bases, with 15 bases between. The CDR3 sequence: CASSSPGLYYEQYF. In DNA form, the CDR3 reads TGTGCCAGCAGCTCCCCCGGGTTATACTACGAGCAGTACTTC.

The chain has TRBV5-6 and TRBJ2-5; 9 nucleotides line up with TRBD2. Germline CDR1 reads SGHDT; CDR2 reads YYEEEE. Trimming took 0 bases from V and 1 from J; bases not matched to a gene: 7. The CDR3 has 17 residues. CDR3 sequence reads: CASSLARLAGTQETQYF. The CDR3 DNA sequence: TGTGCCAGCAGCTTGGCACGGCTAGCGGGGACCCAAGAGACCCAGTACTTC.